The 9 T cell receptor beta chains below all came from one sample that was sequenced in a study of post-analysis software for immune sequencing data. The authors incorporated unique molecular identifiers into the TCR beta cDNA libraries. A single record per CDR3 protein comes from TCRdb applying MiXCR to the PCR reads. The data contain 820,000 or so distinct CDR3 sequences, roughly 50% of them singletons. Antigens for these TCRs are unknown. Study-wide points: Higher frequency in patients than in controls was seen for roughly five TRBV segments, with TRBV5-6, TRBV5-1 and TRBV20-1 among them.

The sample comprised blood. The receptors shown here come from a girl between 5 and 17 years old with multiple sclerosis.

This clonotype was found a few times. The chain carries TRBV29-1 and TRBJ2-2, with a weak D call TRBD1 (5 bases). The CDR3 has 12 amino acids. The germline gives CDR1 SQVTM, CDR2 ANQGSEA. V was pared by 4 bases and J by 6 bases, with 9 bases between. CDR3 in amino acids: CSVGQGPGELFF. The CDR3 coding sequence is TGCAGCGTTGGGCAGGGTCCCGGGGAGCTGTTTTTT.

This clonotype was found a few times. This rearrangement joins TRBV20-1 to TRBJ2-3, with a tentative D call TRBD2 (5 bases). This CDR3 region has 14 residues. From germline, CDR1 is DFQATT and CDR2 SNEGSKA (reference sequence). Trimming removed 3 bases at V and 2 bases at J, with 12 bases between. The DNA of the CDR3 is TGCAGTGCTAGTGTTAGCGCAAACACAGATACGCAGTATTTT. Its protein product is CSASVSANTDTQYF.

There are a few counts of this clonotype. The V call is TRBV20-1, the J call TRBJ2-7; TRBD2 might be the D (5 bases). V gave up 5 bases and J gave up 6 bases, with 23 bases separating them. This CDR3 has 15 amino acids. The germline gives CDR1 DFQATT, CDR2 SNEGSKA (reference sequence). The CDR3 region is CSARPRAVHRGEQYF. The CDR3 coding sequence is TGCAGTGCTCGGCCACGGGCCGTCCACCGGGGCGAGCAGTACTTC.

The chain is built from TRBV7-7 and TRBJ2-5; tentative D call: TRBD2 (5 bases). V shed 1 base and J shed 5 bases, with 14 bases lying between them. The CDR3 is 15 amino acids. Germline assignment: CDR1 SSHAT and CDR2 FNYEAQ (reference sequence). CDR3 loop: CASSLGTQRSETQYF. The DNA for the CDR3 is TGTGCCAGCAGCTTAGGAACACAGCGGAGCGAGACCCAGTACTTC.

The CDR3 region has the DNA TGTGCCAGCAGCCAACAGGACTATGGCTACACCTTC. It translates to CASSQQDYGYTF. The chain joins TRBV3-1 to TRBJ1-2; unclear D gene. The V and J ends lost 2 bases and 3 bases respectively, with 4 bases between them. The CDR3 totals 12 residues. Germline CDR1 and CDR2: LGHDT and YNNKEL (reference sequence).

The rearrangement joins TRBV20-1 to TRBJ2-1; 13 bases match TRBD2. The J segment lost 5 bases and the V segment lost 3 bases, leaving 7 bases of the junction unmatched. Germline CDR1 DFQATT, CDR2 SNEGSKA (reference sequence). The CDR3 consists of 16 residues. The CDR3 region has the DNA TGCAGTGCTAGTGCAAACGGACTAGCGGGGGACAATGAGCAGTTCTTC. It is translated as CSASANGLAGDNEQFF.

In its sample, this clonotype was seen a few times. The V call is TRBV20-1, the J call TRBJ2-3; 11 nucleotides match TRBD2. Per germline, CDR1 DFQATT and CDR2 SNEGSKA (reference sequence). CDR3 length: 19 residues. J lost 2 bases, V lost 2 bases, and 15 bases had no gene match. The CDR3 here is CSARPHPPPSGGITDTQYF. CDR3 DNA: TGCAGTGCTAGACCGCACCCACCACCTAGCGGGGGGATCACAGATACGCAGTATTTT.

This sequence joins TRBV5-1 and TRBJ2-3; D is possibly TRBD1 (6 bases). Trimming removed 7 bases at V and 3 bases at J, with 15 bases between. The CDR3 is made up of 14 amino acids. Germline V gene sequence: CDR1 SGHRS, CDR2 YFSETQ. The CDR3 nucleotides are TGCGCCAGCCGTTCCAACAGGGTTACAGATACGCAGTATTTT. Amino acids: CASRSNRVTDTQYF.

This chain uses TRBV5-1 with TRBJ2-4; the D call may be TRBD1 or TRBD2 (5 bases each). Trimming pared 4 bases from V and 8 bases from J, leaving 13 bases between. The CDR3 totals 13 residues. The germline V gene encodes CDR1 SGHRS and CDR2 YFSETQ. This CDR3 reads CASSRDGPDIQYF. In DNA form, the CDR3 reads TGCGCCAGCAGCAGGGACGGCCCGGACATTCAGTACTTC.